These 26 T cell receptor beta chains were sequenced from one sample in a study of molecular identifiers for immune sequencing clone quantification. TCRdb ran MiXCR on the PCR reads and lists one entry per CDR3 protein. The sample contains just under 65,000 distinct CDR3 sequences, under 20% of which appear only once. Sequenced: naive CD8+ T cells from blood, with Jurkat cell RNA spiked in. The sample's subset: FACS-sorted CD8+CD4-CCR7+CD45RA+ naive T cells. These receptors came from a human donor in good health. Some libraries in this study had Jurkat cell RNA spiked in.

This clonotype was picked up many times. This chain joins TRBV6-6 and TRBJ2-7, with 9 positions matching TRBD2. Germline assignment: CDR1 MNHNY and CDR2 SVGAGI (reference sequence). This CDR3 has 12 amino acids. The J segment lost 7 bases and the V segment lost 5 bases, leaving 3 bases of the junction unmatched. The CDR3 loop is CASSQLAGEQYF. As DNA, the CDR3 is TGTGCCAGCAGTCAACTAGCGGGTGAGCAGTACTTC.

About this clonotype: Possible read error: a much larger clone is one base away. This sequence joins TRBV11-2 and TRBJ1-1; weak D call: TRBD1 (5 bases). The V end lost 5 bases, the J end lost 1 base, and 17 bases lay between the germline ends. In germline, CDR1 is SGHAT, CDR2 FQNNGV. CDR3 length: 16 residues. CDR3: CASSLKVGGKNTEAFF. The CDR3 DNA sequence: TGTGCCAGCAGCCTCAAAGTGGGGGGGAAGAACACTGAAGCTTTCTTT.

This clonotype was picked up many times. The chain couples TRBV29-1 to TRBJ1-1, with D possibly matching TRBD1 (5 bases). The germline CDR1 and CDR2 sequences are SQVTM and ANQGSEA. The germline V and J ends were trimmed by 7 bases and 2 bases, with 14 bases remaining between them. The CDR3 is 13 amino acids. For the CDR3, the DNA is TGCAGCGCTTCAACAGGCGGAAACACTGAAGCTTTCTTT. Encoded protein: CSASTGGNTEAFF.

Of note for this clonotype: It may be a read error: a sequence one base away is much more abundant. J is TRBJ1-1 and V is TRBV11-2; the D gene is possibly TRBD1 (5 bases). Trimming removed 1 base at V and 8 bases at J, with 20 bases between. The CDR3 is 16 residues long. Germline V lookup: CDR1 SGHAT, CDR2 FQNNGV. The CDR3 DNA reads TGTGCCAGCAGCTTAGTTTTGCCAGGGCCGGGACCGGAAGCTTTCTTT. It yields the protein CASSLVLPGPGPEAFF. The whole variable domain, remainder taken from reference TRBV11-2 and TRBJ1-1, is EAGVAQSPRYKIIEKRQSVAFWCNPISGHATLYWYQQILGQGPKLLIQFQNNGVVDDSQLPKDRFSAERLKGVDSTLKIQPAKLEDSAVYLCASSLVLPGPGPEAFFGQGTRLTVV.

The rearrangement joins TRBV20-1 to TRBJ2-1; no clear D gene. The germline gives CDR1 DFQATT, CDR2 SNEGSKA (reference sequence). CDR3 length: 14 amino acids. V lost 4 bases, J lost 0 bases, and 10 bases lay in between. CDR3 sequence reads: CSATPTSSYNEQFF. The CDR3 DNA reads TGCAGTGCTACCCCCACCAGCTCCTACAATGAGCAGTTCTTC.

At least ten counts were recorded for this clonotype. This chain connects TRBV2 to TRBJ2-3; 7 bases map to TRBD2. Germline CDR1 is SNHLY and CDR2 is FYNNEI. J was trimmed by 0 bases and V by 5 bases; bases with no gene match: 5. The CDR3 loop spans 15 amino acids. The CDR3 DNA sequence: TGTGCCAGCAGTTCTAGCGGTCCTAGCACAGATACGCAGTATTTT. Its translation is CASSSSGPSTDTQYF. The full variable domain, its missing parts supplied by reference TRBV2 and TRBJ2-3, is EPEVTQTPSHQVTQMGQEVILRCVPISNHLYFYWYRQILGQKVEFLVSFYNNEISEKSEIFDDQFSVERPDGSNFTLKIRSTKLEDSAMYFCASSSSGPSTDTQYFGPGTRLTVL.

This clonotype showed up many times. The chain couples TRBV20-1 to TRBJ2-7, with 7 bases aligning to TRBD2. Germline V gene sequence: CDR1 DFQATT, CDR2 SNEGSKA (reference sequence). V lost 6 bases to trimming and J lost 1 base; unmatched junction nucleotides: 6. This CDR3 is built from 13 residues. The CDR3, as DNA: TGCAGTGCCTTTGGACTAGAATCCTACGAGCAGTACTTC. Translation gives CSAFGLESYEQYF.

There are many counts of this clonotype. The gene calls are TRBV5-4 and TRBJ1-1; a weak D match, TRBD1 (5 bases). Germline V CDR1 and CDR2: SGHNT, YYREEE (reference sequence). The CDR3 sequence is 16 residues long. Between the trimmed V and J ends, which lost 0 bases and 4 bases, there was a span of 16 bases. CDR3: CASSLDRRKVSTEAFF. In DNA form, the CDR3 reads TGTGCCAGCAGCTTGGACAGGAGAAAGGTGTCCACTGAAGCTTTCTTT. The full variable domain, rest sourced from reference TRBV5-4 and TRBJ1-1, is ETGVTQSPTHLIKTRGQQVTLRCSSQSGHNTVSWYQQALGQGPQFIFQYYREEENGRGNFPPRFSGLQFPNYSSELNVNALELDDSALYLCASSLDRRKVSTEAFFGQGTRLTVV.

The chain combines TRBV19 with TRBJ2-7; 8 bases agree with TRBD2. This CDR3 has 15 residues. The V and J ends lost 1 base and 3 bases, in that order; junction bases with no gene match: 5. Germline V gene lookup returns CDR1 LNHDA and CDR2 SQIVND (reference sequence). CDR3 DNA: TGTGCCAGTAGTATAGCCCCCGGGAGGGACTACGAGCAGTACTTC. Translation: CASSIAPGRDYEQYF. The entire variable domain, with the rest obtained from reference TRBV19 and TRBJ2-7, is as follows: DGGITQSPKYLFRKEGQNVTLSCEQNLNHDAMYWYRQDPGQGLRLIYYSQIVNDFQKGDIAEGYSVSREKKESFPLTVTSAQKNPTAFYLCASSIAPGRDYEQYFGPGTRLTVT.

This clonotype was observed a handful of times. This chain connects TRBV29-1 to TRBJ1-3; D ambiguous. The length of the CDR3 is 15 residues. The V end lost 7 bases, the J end lost 0 bases, and 16 bases lay between the germline ends. Germline CDR1 and CDR2: SQVTM and ANQGSEA. The CDR3 loop is CSAEGRAVSGNTIYF. Here the CDR3 DNA reads TGCAGCGCTGAGGGTAGGGCTGTCTCTGGAAACACCATATATTTT.

This clonotype was recorded many times. CDR3 nucleotide sequence: TGTGCCACCAGTGAGCTAGCCGGAGGGAATGAGCAGTTCTTC. Translation: CATSELAGGNEQFF. This chain uses TRBV24-1 with TRBJ2-1, with D possibly matching TRBD2 (6 bases). Germline-derived CDR1 and CDR2 are KGHDR and SFDVKD. V was pared by 4 bases and J by 7 bases, with 13 bases between. CDR3 length: 14 amino acids.

In the case of this clonotype: Mismatch with germline at one junction end may stem from a read error. The chain combines TRBV27 with TRBJ2-1; TRBD2 aligns across 11 bases. Germline CDR1 and CDR2: MNHEY and SMNVEV (reference sequence). The length of the CDR3 is 17 residues. In DNA, the CDR3 is TGTGCCAGCAGTTTGCTAGCGGGAGGTCCCCCCGACAATGAGCAGCTCTTC. This translates into CASSLLAGGPPDNEQLF.

Many counts were recorded for this clonotype. V usage is TRBV12-3 or TRBV12-4 and J usage is TRBJ2-2, with D maybe TRBD2 (6 bases). V was pared by 4 bases and J by 4 bases, with 16 bases between. The CDR3 has 16 residues. CDR3 residues: CASSSVAESLTGELFF. In DNA, the CDR3 is TGTGCCAGCAGTTCCGTAGCGGAAAGCCTCACCGGGGAGCTGTTTTTT.

This clonotype was seen at least ten times. This sequence joins TRBV20-1 and TRBJ2-1; 8 bases are shared with TRBD2. Trimming removed 5 bases from V and 3 bases from J; junction bases left unmatched: 9. This CDR3 is built from 15 residues. Germline V gene lookup returns CDR1 DFQATT and CDR2 SNEGSKA (reference sequence). CDR3 sequence (DNA): TGCAGTGCTCACACAGGGCTAGCGGGCTACAATGAGCAGTTCTTC. This sequence encodes CSAHTGLAGYNEQFF.

This clonotype has at least ten counts. The chain uses TRBV10-2 and TRBJ2-1; possibly TRBD2 for D (6 bases). The V gene lost 6 bases and the J gene lost 5 bases, with 20 bases spanning the gap. Per the germline V gene, CDR1 is WSHSY and CDR2 is SAAADI. The CDR3 contains 16 residues. The CDR3 region has the DNA TGCGCCAGCAGGGAACACTATAGCGGCCTCCACAATGAGCAGTTCTTC. This codes for CASREHYSGLHNEQFF.

Concerning this clonotype: This may be a read error, as it is one base from a much larger clone. This chain joins TRBV5-6 and TRBJ1-4; the D is unclear. Germline lookup yields CDR1 SGHDT and CDR2 YYEEEE. Trimming stripped 4 bases from V and 3 bases from J, with 19 bases between. The CDR3 sequence is 17 residues long. The CDR3 loop is CASSHIEEAAANEKLFF. CDR3 in DNA: TGTGCCAGCAGCCATATTGAGGAGGCGGCAGCTAATGAAAAACTGTTTTTT.

This clonotype has only a few counts. The V gene is TRBV4-3, the J gene TRBJ1-1; unclear D gene. Looked up from germline, CDR1 is LGHNA and CDR2 is YSLEER. The CDR3 length is 14 residues. Trimming removed 2 bases at V and 5 bases at J, with 12 bases between. The CDR3 here is CASSQSIGRTEAFF. CDR3 coding DNA: TGCGCCAGCAGCCAAAGTATTGGGCGGACTGAAGCTTTCTTT.

This clonotype was found many times. J is TRBJ2-2 and V is TRBV29-1; D is unresolved. The length of the CDR3 is 12 residues. The germline V and J ends were trimmed by 5 bases and 4 bases, with 8 bases remaining between them. Germline CDR1 is SQVTM and CDR2 is ANQGSEA. As DNA, the CDR3 is TGCAGCGTTTTCACGGGCACCGGGGAGCTGTTTTTT. It codes for CSVFTGTGELFF.

This clonotype was found many times. The chain links TRBV7-9 to TRBJ2-3; TRBD2 agrees at 10 bases. Germline values: CDR1 SEHNR, CDR2 FQNEAQ (reference sequence). Unmatched junction bases numbered 9, after V lost 3 bases and J lost 0 bases. The CDR3 is made up of 18 amino acids. This chain's CDR3 is CASSFPLGLATSTDTQYF. DNA of the CDR3: TGTGCCAGCAGCTTCCCACTGGGACTAGCGACTAGCACAGATACGCAGTATTTT.

For this clonotype: It may be a read error: a sequence one base away is much more abundant. The J gene is TRBJ2-1, the V gene TRBV28; the D is unclear. This CDR3 spans 14 amino acids. Germline V CDR1 and CDR2: MDHEN, SYDVKM. This CDR3 reads CAGSLAQIDNEQFF. CDR3 nucleotide sequence: TGTGCCGGCAGTTTGGCACAGATAGACAATGAGCAGTTCTTC.

This clonotype was recorded many times. V and J are TRBV5-5 and TRBJ2-7, with 9 bases matching TRBD2. V lost 2 bases to trimming and J lost 2 bases; unmatched junction nucleotides: 8. Per the germline V gene, CDR1 is SGHKS and CDR2 is YYEKEE (reference sequence). The CDR3 extends over 16 amino acids. CDR3 amino acids: CASSFRRLAGTYEQYF. In nucleotides, the CDR3 is TGTGCCAGCAGCTTCAGGCGGCTAGCGGGAACCTACGAGCAGTACTTC.

The V gene is TRBV28, the J gene TRBJ1-6; D gene unclear. The CDR3 covers 14 residues. V lost 7 bases, J lost 5 bases, and 12 bases lay in between. The germline gives CDR1 MDHEN, CDR2 SYDVKM. The CDR3 here is CASNPGNNNSPLHF. CDR3 DNA: TGTGCCAGCAATCCCGGGAACAATAATTCACCCCTCCACTTT. Supplemented by reference TRBV28 and TRBJ1-6, the full variable domain reads DVKVTQSSRYLVKRTGEKVFLECVQDMDHENMFWYRQDPGLGLRLIYFSYDVKMKEKGDIPEGYSVSREKKERFSLILESASTNQTSMYLCASNPGNNNSPLHFGNGTRLTVT.

Worth noting for this clonotype: With a much larger clone just one base away, this may be a read error. No conserved phenylalanine or tryptophan ends this CDR3, so it is likely a read error. The V gene is TRBV18, the J gene TRBJ2-1, with D perhaps assigned TRBD1 or TRBD2 (5 bases each). Trimming removed 2 bases at V and 9 bases at J, with 5 bases between. Looked up from germline, CDR1 is KGHSH and CDR2 is LQKENI. The CDR3 length is 11 residues. CDR3 protein: CASSPGGEQFL. The CDR3 DNA reads as TGTGCCAGCTCACCAGGGGGTGAGCAGTTCCTC.

This clonotype was observed many times. The V gene is TRBV7-8, the J gene TRBJ2-5; D not certain. Between the trimmed V and J ends, which lost 1 base and 5 bases, there was a span of 5 bases. Germline CDR1 and CDR2: SGHVS and FQNEAQ. CDR3 length equals 12 residues. The CDR3 DNA reads TGTGCCAGCAGCTTAGGTTACGAGACCCAGTACTTC. Translating it yields CASSLGYETQYF.

Only a few counts were recorded for this clonotype. This chain connects TRBV27 to TRBJ2-3, with TRBD1 matching 9 bases. The CDR3 has 14 residues. Germline values: CDR1 MNHEY, CDR2 SMNVEV (reference sequence). Germline trimming cut 9 bases from V and 1 base from J; bases unmatched to any gene: 5. The CDR3 region is CASTRDRGTDTQYF. CDR3 DNA: TGTGCCAGTACACGGGACAGGGGCACAGATACGCAGTATTTT.

This clonotype has at least ten counts. V gene TRBV30 combines with J gene TRBJ2-7; D perhaps matches TRBD2 (5 bases). The V end was cut by 0 bases, the J end by 7 bases, with 13 bases between. Germline loops: CDR1 GTSNPN, CDR2 SVGIG (reference sequence). The CDR3 contains 13 residues. CDR3 bases: TGTGCCTGGAGTGTAGCGGCCCCAGGAGAGCAGTACTTC. It translates to CAWSVAAPGEQYF.